This TCR beta chain was captured in a study of blood T cells in healthy people across ages. Regarding the study as a whole: Long-lived donors had more naive CD4+ cells and higher diversity than aged donors.

Healthy Caucasians from Russia aged roughly 6 to 95 served as donors. Total RNA extracted from each sample amounted to at least 6 micrograms. As for this clonotype: Its antigen is undetermined. At one of its ends the junction is not consistent with the germline gene, which may arise from a read error.

Germline V gene data show CDR1 as LGHDT and CDR2 as YNNKEL (reference sequence). The CDR3 has 13 amino acids. Then a second PCR, running roughly 7 to 11 cycles, was carried out with a sample-barcoded 5' primer and a J-beta primer mix. Samples each returned at least 2.5 million CDR3-containing paired-end reads. Using its own MiXCR run on the 5' RACE reads, TCRdb lists one record per CDR3 protein. The data show about 640,000 distinct CDR3 sequences, with about 28% seen just once and 15% to 17% held by the top ten. The sequenced material came from blood. The V call is TRBV3-1, the J call TRBJ1-5, with D possibly being TRBD1 (5 bases). The sequence came from a woman at least 80 years old in good health. The CDR3 nucleotides are TGTGCCGGCAGTAACGGGGGGGATCAGCCCCAGCATTTT. Its protein is CAGSNGGDQPQHF.